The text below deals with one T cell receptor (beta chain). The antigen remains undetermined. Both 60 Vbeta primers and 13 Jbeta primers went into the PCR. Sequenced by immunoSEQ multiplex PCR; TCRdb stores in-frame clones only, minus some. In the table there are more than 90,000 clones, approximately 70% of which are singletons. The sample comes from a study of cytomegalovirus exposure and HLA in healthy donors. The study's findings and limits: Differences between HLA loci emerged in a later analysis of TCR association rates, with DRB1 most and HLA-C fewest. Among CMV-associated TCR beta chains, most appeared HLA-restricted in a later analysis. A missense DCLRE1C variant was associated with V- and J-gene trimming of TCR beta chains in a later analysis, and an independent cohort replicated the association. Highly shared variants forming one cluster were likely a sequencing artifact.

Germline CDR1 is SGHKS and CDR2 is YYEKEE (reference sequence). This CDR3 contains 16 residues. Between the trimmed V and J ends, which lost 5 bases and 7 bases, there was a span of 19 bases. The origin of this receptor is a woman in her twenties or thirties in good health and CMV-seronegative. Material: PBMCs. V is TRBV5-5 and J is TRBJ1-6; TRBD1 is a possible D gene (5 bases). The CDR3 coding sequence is TGTGCCAGCAGACCAACCCGGGGGGAAATCAATTCACCCCTCCACTTT. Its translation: CASRPTRGEINSPLHF.